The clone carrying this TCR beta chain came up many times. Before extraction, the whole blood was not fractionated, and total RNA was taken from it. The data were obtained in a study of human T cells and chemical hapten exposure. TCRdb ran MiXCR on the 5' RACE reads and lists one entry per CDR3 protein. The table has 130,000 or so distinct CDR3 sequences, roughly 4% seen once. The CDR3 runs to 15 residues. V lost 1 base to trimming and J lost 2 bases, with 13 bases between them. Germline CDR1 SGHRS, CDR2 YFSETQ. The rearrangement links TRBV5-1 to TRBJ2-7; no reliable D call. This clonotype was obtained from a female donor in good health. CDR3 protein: CASSLTHGFTYEQYF. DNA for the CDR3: TGCGCCAGCAGCTTGACACACGGTTTCACCTACGAGCAGTACTTC.